A selection of T cell receptor beta chains follows, all from one sample in a study of vaccination and CD4 T cells after COVID-19. TCRdb processed the PCR reads anew with MiXCR; each CDR3 protein has one entry. The table lists 9,500 to 15,000 distinct CDR3 sequences, roughly 44% of them singletons. No antigen has been identified for these receptors. Sequenced material: cultured CD4+ T cells from blood. All receptors derive from a human donor with COVID-19. The CDR3 runs from the conserved cysteine through the conserved F or W. A D gene is named only where the DNA matches it firmly. Part of the rows lack a size; the others show once, few, many or a class for expanded clones.

J | size | V | D | DNA | CDR3
TRBJ2-7 | . | TRBV19 | . | TGTGCCAGTAGTATCGGGACCTCCTACGAGCAGTACTTC | CASSIGTSYEQYF
TRBJ2-7 | once | TRBV19 | . | TGTGCCAGTAGCCGAGGGACCTACGAGCAGTACTTC | CASSRGTYEQYF
TRBJ2-3 | . | TRBV7-9 | TRBD2 | TGTGCCAGCGGCCCTAGCGGGGGCACAGATACGCAGTATTTT | CASGPSGGTDTQYF
TRBJ1-2 | . | TRBV24-1 | . | TGTGCCACCAGTGATGCCGGGACAAACCGTGGCTACACCTTC | CATSDAGTNRGYTF
TRBJ1-1 | . | TRBV11-3 | . | TGTGCCAGCGGGGGGGTTCAAGCTTTCTTT | CASGGVQAFF
TRBJ2-7 | once | TRBV5-4 | TRBD1 | TGTGCCAGCAGCTCGGGACAGGGGCCCTACGAGCAGTACTTC | CASSSGQGPYEQYF
TRBJ1-5 | . | TRBV6-4 | . | TGTGCCAGCAGTGGGAAGGGTCAGCCCCAGCATTTT | CASSGKGQPQHF
TRBJ1-6 | . | TRBV20-1 | . | TGCAGTGCTAGGGCTCAGGCCAGGTCCTATAATTCACCCCTCCACTTT | CSARAQARSYNSPLHF
TRBJ2-4 | few | TRBV7-2 | . | TGTGCCAGCAGCCCCGCGCTAGCCAAAAACATTCAGTACTTC | CASSPALAKNIQYF
TRBJ1-2 | few | TRBV28 | TRBD1 | TGTGCCAGCAGTTCCGGGACAGGGAACTATGGCTACACCTTC | CASSSGTGNYGYTF
TRBJ2-1 | few | TRBV7-9 | TRBD2 | TGTGCCAGCAGCCCAATGGCGGCGTACGGGACTAGCGGAAACAATGAGCAGTTCTTC | CASSPMAAYGTSGNNEQFF
TRBJ1-6 | . | TRBV4-3 | . | TGCGCCAGCAGCCTCGGACAGAATAATTCACCCCTCCACTTT | CASSLGQNNSPLHF
TRBJ2-3 | . | TRBV7-8 | TRBD2 | TGTGCCAGCAGCTTAATCCTACTAGCGGGGGGCACAGATACGCAGTATTTT | CASSLILLAGGTDTQYF
TRBJ1-1 | . | TRBV19 | TRBD1 | TGTGCCAGTACAAGCCCGACAGGGCGGAACACTGAAGCTTTCTTT | CASTSPTGRNTEAFF
TRBJ1-6 | . | TRBV20-1 | . | TGCAGTGCTATCCCAAGCCAGGGGAGGATGCGAAATTCACCCCTCCACTTT | CSAIPSQGRMRNSPLHF
TRBJ2-2 | . | TRBV6-1 | TRBD1 | TGTGCCAGCAGTACTGGGGGGACAGGGGCGAACACCGGGGAGCTGTTTTTT | CASSTGGTGANTGELFF
TRBJ2-2 | few | TRBV20-1 | . | TGCAGTGCAACCCCAGGGATGGGCACCGGGGAGCTGTTTTTT | CSATPGMGTGELFF
TRBJ2-5 | . | TRBV29-1 | . | TGCAGCGTTGAACCCGACGGGGGGCGCGCAGAGACCCAGTACTTC | CSVEPDGGRAETQYF
TRBJ2-2 | once | TRBV6-2/TRBV6-3 | . | TGTGCCAGCAAAGGCTTAGGGGGGAATCGGAACACCGGGGAGCTGTTTTTT | CASKGLGGNRNTGELFF
TRBJ2-1 | . | TRBV6-1 | TRBD1 | TGTGCCAGCAGTGCATTACCGGGACAGGGGGTTAATGAGCAGTTCTTC | CASSALPGQGVNEQFF
TRBJ2-7 | . | TRBV7-2 | . | TGTGCCAGCAGCTTAGATCGGGGCGCCTACGAGCAGTACTTC | CASSLDRGAYEQYF
TRBJ2-5 | . | TRBV29-1 | . | TGCAGCGTCAGGACAGTCGGGGAGACCCAGTACTTC | CSVRTVGETQYF
TRBJ1-6 | . | TRBV19 | . | TGTGCCAGTAGTTCCGGGGGATACCATTCACCCCTCCACTTT | CASSSGGYHSPLHF
TRBJ2-3 | . | TRBV6-2/TRBV6-3 | . | TGTGCCAGCACTCAAGGCGCTGTTACGCAGTATTTT | CASTQGAVTQYF
TRBJ2-4 | . | TRBV6-2/TRBV6-3 | TRBD2 | TGTGCCAACAGAGCGGGGGCCAGTTTAGCCAAAAACATTCAGTACTTC | CANRAGASLAKNIQYF
TRBJ2-1 | . | TRBV12-3/TRBV12-4 | TRBD2 | TGTGCCAGCAGTCGCGCCCTAAGCGGGGGGGCCAGCACAACAGAGCAGTTCTTC | CASSRALSGGASTTEQFF
TRBJ2-1 | few | TRBV5-4 | . | TGTGCCAGCAGCTTGAATGGGGAGCAGTTCTTC | CASSLNGEQFF
TRBJ1-5 | . | TRBV19 | . | TGTGCCAGTAGTAACGGACAGCAGAATCAGCCCCAGCATTTT | CASSNGQQNQPQHF
TRBJ2-3 | . | TRBV19 | . | TGTGCCAGTAGTACCCGCACAGATACGCAGTATTTT | CASSTRTDTQYF
TRBJ1-2 | . | TRBV10-3 | . | TGTGCCATCACCCTGGACCAGAACTATGGCTACACCTTC | CAITLDQNYGYTF
TRBJ2-5 | . | TRBV19 | TRBD2 | TGTGCCAGTAGCACCTCGGCGGGGGAGTTGGGGACCCAGTACTTC | CASSTSAGELGTQYF
TRBJ2-2 | . | TRBV28 | . | TGTGCCAGCAGGCTATCGAACACCGGGGAGCTGTTTTTT | CASRLSNTGELFF
TRBJ1-4 | . | TRBV6-1 | . | TGTGCCAGCAGCCTACAGGCCTTTAATGAAAAACTGTTTTTT | CASSLQAFNEKLFF
TRBJ1-6 | . | TRBV7-8 | . | TGTGCCAGCAGCTTAGAGTCCAATCCCTCCTATAATTCACCCCTCCACTTT | CASSLESNPSYNSPLHF
TRBJ2-2 | few | TRBV27 | . | TGTGCCAGCAGTTTATGGGCGGTTAGTGGGGAGCTGTTTTTT | CASSLWAVSGELFF
TRBJ2-4 | . | TRBV4-2 | TRBD1 | TGTGCCAGCAGCCGCCAACCGGACCACAGGGGGCCCCTAGCCAAAAACATTCAGTACTTC | CASSRQPDHRGPLAKNIQYF
TRBJ2-5 | large | TRBV6-1 | TRBD2 | TGTGCCAGCAGTCGTGGACTAGCGGGCCGAGAGACCCAGTACTTC | CASSRGLAGRETQYF
TRBJ1-5 | . | TRBV7-2 | TRBD1 | TGTGCCAGCAGCTTAGATACAGGGGCTCAGCCCCAGCATTTT | CASSLDTGAQPQHF
TRBJ1-5 | . | TRBV28 | TRBD1 | TGTGCCAGCAGGTGGACAGGGGAACAGCCCCAGCATTTT | CASRWTGEQPQHF
TRBJ2-1 | . | TRBV4-1 | . | TGCGCCAGCAGCCAAGGGGCTAGTTTCTTTGAGCAGTTCTTC | CASSQGASFFEQFF
TRBJ2-1 | . | TRBV6-1 | TRBD2 | TGTGCCAGCAGAAGACTAGCGGGGGGGCTCAATGAGCAGTTCTTC | CASRRLAGGLNEQFF
TRBJ1-6 | few | TRBV7-8 | . | TGTGCCAGCAGCCCCCTCGGGGAAGATTATAATTCACCCCTCCACTTT | CASSPLGEDYNSPLHF
TRBJ2-5 | . | TRBV20-1 | TRBD2 | TGCAGTGCGAAGGGGCGGGGGGGCGTAAAGACCCAGTACTTC | CSAKGRGGVKTQYF
TRBJ1-5 | . | TRBV7-8 | . | TGTGCCAGCACAGGGCAGAATAGCGGTCAGCCCCAGCATTTT | CASTGQNSGQPQHF
TRBJ1-1 | few | TRBV18 | . | TGTGCCAGCTCACCAGGGACACCAAACACTGAAGCTTTCTTT | CASSPGTPNTEAFF
TRBJ1-5 | . | TRBV12-3/TRBV12-4 | TRBD1 | TGTGCCAGCAGTTTAGATACAGGGGGGACAAATCAGCCCCAGCATTTT | CASSLDTGGTNQPQHF
TRBJ2-2 | . | TRBV6-1 | . | TGTGCCAGTTACCAGGGGACCGGGGAGCTGTTTTTT | CASYQGTGELFF
TRBJ1-3 | . | TRBV4-3 | . | TGCGCCAGCAGCCAAGACGCGGCCTCTGGAAACACCATATATTTT | CASSQDAASGNTIYF
TRBJ2-7 | few | TRBV11-3 | TRBD2 | TGTGCCAGCAGCCTTGGGAGGGAAGGCGAGCAGTACTTC | CASSLGREGEQYF
TRBJ2-1 | . | TRBV5-4 | . | TGTGCCAGCAGCTTCAGGGGGGTAGTGGATGAGCAGTTCTTC | CASSFRGVVDEQFF
TRBJ2-1 | . | TRBV6-1 | . | TGTGCCAGCAGTGAAGGGTCCCGCCTCGATGAGCAGTTCTTC | CASSEGSRLDEQFF
TRBJ1-6 | . | TRBV27 | . | TGTGCCAGCAGTTCGGACAGTTTGGGGTATAATTCACCCCTCCACTTT | CASSSDSLGYNSPLHF
TRBJ2-2 | once | TRBV6-5 | . | TGTGCCAGCAGTTATCTGGCGGGAACCGGGGAGCTGTTTTTT | CASSYLAGTGELFF
TRBJ1-6 | . | TRBV11-2 | . | TGTGCCAGCAGCTTAGAAGGCAGAGCTAATTCACCCCTCCACTTT | CASSLEGRANSPLHF
TRBJ2-4 | few | TRBV20-1 | TRBD1 | TGCAGTGCTAGCGGTCAGACAGGGGATCAGTACTTC | CSASGQTGDQYF
TRBJ1-4 | . | TRBV6-1 | TRBD1 | TGTGCCAGCAGGACAGGGGTCTACGAAAAACTGTTTTTT | CASRTGVYEKLFF
TRBJ2-3 | few | TRBV7-9 | TRBD2 | TGTGCCAGCAGCCCCCGGACTAGTATCACGACAGATACGCAGTATTTT | CASSPRTSITTDTQYF